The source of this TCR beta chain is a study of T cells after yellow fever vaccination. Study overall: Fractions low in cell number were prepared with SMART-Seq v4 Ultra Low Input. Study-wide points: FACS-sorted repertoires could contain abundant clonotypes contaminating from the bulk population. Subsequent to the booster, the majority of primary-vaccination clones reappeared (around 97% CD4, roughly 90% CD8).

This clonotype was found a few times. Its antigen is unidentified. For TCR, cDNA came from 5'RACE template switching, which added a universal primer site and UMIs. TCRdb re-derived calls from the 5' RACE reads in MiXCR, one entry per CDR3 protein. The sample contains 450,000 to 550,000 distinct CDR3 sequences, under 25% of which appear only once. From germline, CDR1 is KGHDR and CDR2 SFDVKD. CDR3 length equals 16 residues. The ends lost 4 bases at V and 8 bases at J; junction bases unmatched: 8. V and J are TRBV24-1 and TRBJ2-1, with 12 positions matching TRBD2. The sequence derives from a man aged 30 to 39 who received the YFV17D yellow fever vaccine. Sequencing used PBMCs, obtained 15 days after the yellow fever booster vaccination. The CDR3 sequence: CATSERLAGARDEQFF. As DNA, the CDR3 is TGTGCCACCAGTGAACGACTAGCGGGAGCGCGGGATGAGCAGTTCTTC.